These 14 T cell receptor beta chains were sequenced from one sample in a study of a mutant IDH1 vaccine in newly diagnosed glioma. Time point reported: week 11, during vaccination. In the vaccine, a single dose held 300 ug of the mutant IDH1 20-mer peptide, along with topical imiquimod. No antigens are known for them. The table came from immunoSEQ multiplex PCR; TCRdb's copy has only in-frame clones and leaves some out. This sample has 110,000 or so clones, with about nine tenths found just once. Sequencing used PBMCs, obtained from a glioma patient whose treatment included an IDH1 peptide vaccine. The origin of the receptors is a woman in her forties or fifties with glioma.

J is TRBJ1-5 and V is TRBV7-2, with no clear D. This CDR3 is built from 13 residues. The V end was cut by 6 bases, the J end by 9 bases, with 15 bases between. Germline CDR1 reads SGHTA; CDR2 reads FQGNSA. CDR3 in DNA: TGTGCCAGCAGTCCATTGTACTTGGGGCCCCAGCATTTT. Amino acid sequence: CASSPLYLGPQHF.

The rearrangement joins TRBV6-5 to TRBJ1-2, with 7 nucleotides matching TRBD1. Germline V lookup: CDR1 MNHEY, CDR2 SVGAGI. Losses at the gene ends were 0 bases for V and 3 bases for J; bases not matched to a gene: 7. The CDR3 spans 16 residues. This CDR3 reads CASSYSKVRGDYGYTF. CDR3 DNA: TGTGCCAGCAGTTACTCGAAGGTCAGGGGGGACTATGGCTACACCTTC.

This sequence joins TRBV28 and TRBJ2-1; 9 bases are shared with TRBD2. The CDR3 runs 16 residues. Germline V gives CDR1 MDHEN, CDR2 SYDVKM. Germline trimming cut 5 bases from V and 4 bases from J; bases unmatched to any gene: 9. The CDR3 region has the DNA TGTGCCAGCAGTCCCCGTCTAGCGGGATCGTACAATGAGCAGTTCTTC. Encoded protein: CASSPRLAGSYNEQFF. Using reference TRBV28 and TRBJ2-1 for the parts outside the CDR3, the full variable domain is DVKVTQSSRYLVKRTGEKVFLECVQDMDHENMFWYRQDPGLGLRLIYFSYDVKMKEKGDIPEGYSVSREKKERFSLILESASTNQTSMYLCASSPRLAGSYNEQFFGPGTRLTVL.

The rearrangement uses TRBV29-1 and TRBJ1-3; D unresolved. The germline V gene has CDR1 SQVTM and CDR2 ANQGSEA. V gave up 4 bases and J gave up 3 bases, with 7 bases separating them. The CDR3 has 12 residues. The CDR3 coding sequence is TGCAGCGTTGTCCAGGATGGAAACACCATATATTTT. This sequence encodes CSVVQDGNTIYF.

The CDR3 spells CASSPPAGDGEQYF. CDR3 DNA sequence: TGTGCCAGCTCACCCCCGGCAGGGGACGGCGAGCAGTACTTC. The chain joins TRBV28 to TRBJ2-7; possibly TRBD1 for D (6 bases). Germline V gene lookup returns CDR1 MDHEN and CDR2 SYDVKM. The CDR3 consists of 14 residues. Trimming took 8 bases from V and 6 from J, leaving 20 bases between them.

The rearrangement links TRBV6-5 to TRBJ1-6; D is possibly TRBD1 (5 bases). The germline V and J ends were trimmed by 0 bases and 7 bases, with 7 bases remaining between them. CDR1 and CDR2 from the germline V gene are MNHEY and SVGAGI. This CDR3 region has 14 residues. For the CDR3, the DNA is TGTGCCAGCAGTTACTCAGGGGTGAATTCACCCCTCCACTTT. The encoded protein is CASSYSGVNSPLHF.

This clone has just one count. The V call is TRBV27, the J call TRBJ1-2; 7 bases are shared with TRBD1. CDR1 and CDR2 (germline): MNHEY, SMNVEV (reference sequence). Trimming at V came to 6 bases and at J to 8 bases, leaving 9 bases not matched to a gene. This CDR3 is built from 13 residues. The CDR3 DNA is TGTGCCAGCAGGGATACAGGGGATTACGGCTACACCTTC. Protein sequence: CASRDTGDYGYTF.

The chain joins TRBV11-3 to TRBJ2-1; D is uncertain. The CDR3 is 13 amino acids. Trimming removed 5 bases at V and 9 bases at J, with 14 bases between. Looked up from germline, CDR1 is SGHNT and CDR2 is YENEEA. CDR3 bases: TGTGCCAGCAGCCCCCGGCCCGCTGGTGAGCAGTTCTTC. Residues: CASSPRPAGEQFF. The full variable domain, its missing parts supplied by reference TRBV11-3 and TRBJ2-1, is EAGVVQSPRYKIIEKKQPVAFWCNPISGHNTLYWYLQNLGQGPELLIRYENEEAVDDSQLPKDRFSAERLKGVDSTLKIQPAELGDSAVYLCASSPRPAGEQFFGPGTRLTVL.

This chain links TRBV7-6 with TRBJ2-5; D unclear. The germline V gene encodes CDR1 SGHVS and CDR2 FNYEAQ. Deletions cut 2 bases from V and 5 bases from J, with 12 bases between. The CDR3 is 14 amino acids. CDR3 coding DNA: TGTGCCAGCAGCTTACCCGGATCCCGTGAGACCCAGTACTTC. Amino acid sequence: CASSLPGSRETQYF. The full variable domain, rest sourced from reference TRBV7-6 and TRBJ2-5, is GAGVSQSPRYKVTKRGQDVALRCDPISGHVSLYWYRQALGQGPEFLTYFNYEAQQDKSGLPNDRFSAERPEGSISTLTIQRTEQRDSAMYRCASSLPGSRETQYFGPGTRLLVL.

The rearrangement uses TRBV7-8 and TRBJ2-7; 13 nucleotides agree with TRBD2. The CDR3 covers 15 residues. V was pared by 4 bases and J by 6 bases, with 6 bases of the junction left unmatched. Germline values: CDR1 SGHVS, CDR2 FQNEAQ. The DNA of the CDR3 is TGTGCCAGCAGCTCGGGGGGACTAGCGGGAAGCGAGCAGTACTTC. As protein: CASSSGGLAGSEQYF.

The chain uses TRBV27 and TRBJ2-2, with D unresolved. This CDR3 comprises 13 residues. In germline, CDR1 is MNHEY, CDR2 SMNVEV (reference sequence). With 1 base removed from V and 4 bases from J, the gap between germline ends came to 4 bases. CDR3 bases: TGTGCCAGCAGTTTATTAGGCACCGGGGAGCTGTTTTTT. Its protein product is CASSLLGTGELFF.

The chain carries TRBV5-1 and TRBJ1-5; no clear D. V was clipped by 0 bases and J by 9 bases, with 10 bases between them. Germline CDR1 reads SGHRS; CDR2 reads YFSETQ. This CDR3 is 13 amino acids long. The CDR3 nucleotides read TGCGCCAGCAGCTTGGACTTCGATGGGCCCCAGCATTTT. Protein product: CASSLDFDGPQHF.

This chain links TRBV6-6 with TRBJ2-7; no firm D call. There are 12 residues in the CDR3. V shed 5 bases and J shed 7 bases, with 12 bases lying between them. Germline V gene lookup returns CDR1 MNHNY and CDR2 SVGAGI (reference sequence). The CDR3 coding sequence is TGTGCCAGCAGTCCTCGGTCCGGAGAGCAGTACTTC. It specifies CASSPRSGEQYF.

The rearrangement links TRBV4-1 to TRBJ2-7; 7 bases map to TRBD2. CDR1 and CDR2 from the germline V gene are MGHRA and YSYEKL. V shed 1 base, J shed 2 bases, and the junction held 11 bases outside the gene matches. The CDR3 contains 17 residues. The CDR3 is CASSQGAGAREPYEQYF. DNA for the CDR3: TGCGCCAGCAGCCAAGGGGCCGGGGCGCGGGAGCCCTACGAGCAGTACTTC.